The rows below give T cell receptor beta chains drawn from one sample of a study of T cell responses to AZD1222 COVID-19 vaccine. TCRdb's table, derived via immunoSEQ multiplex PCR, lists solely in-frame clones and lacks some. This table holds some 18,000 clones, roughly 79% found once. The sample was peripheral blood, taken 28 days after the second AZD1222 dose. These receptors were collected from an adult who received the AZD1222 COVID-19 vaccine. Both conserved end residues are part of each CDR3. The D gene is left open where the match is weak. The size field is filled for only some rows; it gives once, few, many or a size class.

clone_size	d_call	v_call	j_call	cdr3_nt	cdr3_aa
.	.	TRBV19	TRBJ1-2	TGTGCCAGTAGTATCAATTGGGGATTCGATGGCTACACCTTC	CASSINWGFDGYTF
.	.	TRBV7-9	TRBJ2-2	TGTGCCAGCGCTTACGAGTCCGGGGAGCTGTTTTTT	CASAYESGELFF
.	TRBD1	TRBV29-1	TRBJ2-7	TGCAGCGTTGGAGGACAGGGGAGCTCCTACGAGCAGTACTTC	CSVGGQGSSYEQYF
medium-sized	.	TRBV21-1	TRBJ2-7	TGTGCCAGCAGCAAAGCAACGAAGAGCTCCTACGAGCAGTACTTC	CASSKATKSSYEQYF
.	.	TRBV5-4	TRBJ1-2	TGTGCCAGCAGCTTGGAGCTATATGGCTACACCTTC	CASSLELYGYTF
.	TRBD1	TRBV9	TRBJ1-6	TGTGCCAGCAGCGTAGTTTCACAGGGGGCTCCTCTCCACTTT	CASSVVSQGAPLHF
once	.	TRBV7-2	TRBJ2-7	TGTGCCAGCAGCTTTGACAGGACCTCTAACGAGCAGTACTTC	CASSFDRTSNEQYF
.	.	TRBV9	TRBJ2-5	TGTGCCAGCAGCATACAGGGATGGAGTGAGACCCAGTACTTC	CASSIQGWSETQYF
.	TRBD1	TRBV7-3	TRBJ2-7	TGTGCCAGCAGCTTTGGACAGGTTTACGAGCAGTACTTC	CASSFGQVYEQYF
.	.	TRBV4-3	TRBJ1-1	TGCGCCAGCAGCCAAGATTGGGCAGCCGGGACTGAAGCTTTCTTT	CASSQDWAAGTEAFF
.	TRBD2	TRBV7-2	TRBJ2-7	TGTGCCAGCAGCTTAATTGCGGGAGGGCGGAGAGAGCAGTACTTC	CASSLIAGGRREQYF
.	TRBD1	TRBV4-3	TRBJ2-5	TGCGCCAGCAGCCAAGGGGGGACAGGAGAAGAGACCCAGTACTTC	CASSQGGTGEETQYF
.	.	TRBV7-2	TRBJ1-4	TGTGCCAGCAGCCGGACAGCCGATAATGAAAAACTGTTTTTT	CASSRTADNEKLFF
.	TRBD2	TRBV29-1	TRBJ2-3	TGCAGCGTTGGAGGCGGGAGCGATACGCAGTATTTT	CSVGGGSDTQYF
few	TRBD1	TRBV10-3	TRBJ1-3	TGTGCCATCAAATTGACAGGGGGCCGAAACACCATATATTTT	CAIKLTGGRNTIYF
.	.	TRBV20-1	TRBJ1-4	TGCAGTGCTAGTGATCCCCGGGGAGAAAAACTGTTTTTT	CSASDPRGEKLFF
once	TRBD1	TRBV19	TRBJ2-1	TGTGCCAGTAGCTTTTTACCGGGACAGTACAATGAGCAGTTCTTC	CASSFLPGQYNEQFF
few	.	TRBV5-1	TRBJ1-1	TGCGCCAGCAGCTTGGCCTCGGGCTCGAACACTGAAGCTTTCTTT	CASSLASGSNTEAFF
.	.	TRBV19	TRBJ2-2	TGTAAAGGGGACGAACACCGGGGAGCTGTTTTT	CKGDEHRGAVF
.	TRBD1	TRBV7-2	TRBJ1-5	TGTGCCAGCAGCTTAGGGACAGGGGGCAATCAGCCCCAGCATTTT	CASSLGTGGNQPQHF
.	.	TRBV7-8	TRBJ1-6	TGTGCCAGCAGCTTAGACGGGACGGCCAATTCACCCCTCCACTTT	CASSLDGTANSPLHF
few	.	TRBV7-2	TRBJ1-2	TGTGCCAGCAGCTCATGGTCCGGGGGTGGCTACACCTTC	CASSSWSGGGYTF
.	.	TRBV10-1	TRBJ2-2	TGCGCCAGCAGTGAGTCAAACGGGGCCGGGGAGCTGTTTTTT	CASSESNGAGELFF
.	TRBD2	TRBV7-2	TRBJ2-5	TGTGCCAGCAGCTCAGGCAGCGGGAGTACGGGAGAGACCCAGTACTTC	CASSSGSGSTGETQYF
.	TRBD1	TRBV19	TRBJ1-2	TGTGCCAGTAGTATGGGACAGCTAATTAACTATGGCTACACCTTC	CASSMGQLINYGYTF
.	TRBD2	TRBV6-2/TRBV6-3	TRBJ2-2	TGTGCCAGCAGTTTCAGTGTAGGACTAGCGGGAGGACCCACGAACACCGGGGAGCTGTTTTTT	CASSFSVGLAGGPTNTGELFF
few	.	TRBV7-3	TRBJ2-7	TGTGCCAGCAGCTTTGGAACAGGATCCTACGAGCAGTACTTC	CASSFGTGSYEQYF
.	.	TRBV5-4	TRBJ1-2	TGTGCCTACAAATCGGGCACCTATGGCTACACCTTC	CAYKSGTYGYTF
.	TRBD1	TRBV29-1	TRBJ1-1	TGCAGCGTTGACGGAACCGGGACAGGGGTAACTGAAGCTTTCTTT	CSVDGTGTGVTEAFF
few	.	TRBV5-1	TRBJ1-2	TGCGCCAGCAGCTTGGAGTTCTACTATGGCTACACCTTC	CASSLEFYYGYTF
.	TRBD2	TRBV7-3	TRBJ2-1	TGTGCCAGCAGCTCCGGGACTAGCGGGAATGAGCAGTTCTTC	CASSSGTSGNEQFF
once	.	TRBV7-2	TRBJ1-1	TGTGCCAGCAGCCCAACAGGGTCAAACACTGAAGCTTTCTTT	CASSPTGSNTEAFF
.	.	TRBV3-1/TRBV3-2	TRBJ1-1	TGTGCCAGCAGCCCGCCTGGTGCGGACACTGAAGCTTTCTTT	CASSPPGADTEAFF
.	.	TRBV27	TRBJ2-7	TGTGCCAGCAGTCGGGGGATGACAGGGTTCGAGCAGTACTTC	CASSRGMTGFEQYF
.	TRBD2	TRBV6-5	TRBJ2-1	TGTGCCAGCAGTTACCCCCTAGCGGGAGGAACTAATGAGCAGTTCTTC	CASSYPLAGGTNEQFF
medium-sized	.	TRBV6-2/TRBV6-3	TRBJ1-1	TGTGCCAGCAGTTCCACGGGGCCGCCAAATGAAGCTTTCTTT	CASSSTGPPNEAFF
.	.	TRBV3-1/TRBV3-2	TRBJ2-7	TGTGCCAGCGGCTCATCCTACGAGCAGTACTTC	CASGSSYEQYF
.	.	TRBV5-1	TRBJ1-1	TGCGCCAGCAGCTTCGGGCTCGACACTGAAGCTTTCTTT	CASSFGLDTEAFF
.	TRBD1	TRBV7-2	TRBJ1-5	TGTGCCAGCAGAACACAGGGGGCAAGCAATCAGCCCCAGCATTTT	CASRTQGASNQPQHF
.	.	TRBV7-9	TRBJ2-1	TGTGCCAGCAGCTTAGCCTTGACTCAGTTCTTC	CASSLALTQFF
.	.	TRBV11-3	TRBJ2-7	TGTGCCAGCAGCTTGGCAGCGCACTACGAGCAGTACTTC	CASSLAAHYEQYF
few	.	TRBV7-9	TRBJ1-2	TGTGCCAGCAGCTCAGGGGACTTGGAGGCTGGCTACACCTTC	CASSSGDLEAGYTF
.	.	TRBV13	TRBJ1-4	TGTGCCAGCAGCTTAGCGAGGGAAAAACTGTTTTTT	CASSLAREKLFF
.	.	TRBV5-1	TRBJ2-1	TGCGCCAGCAGCTTGGCACAGGTTGGAGATGAGCAGTTCTTC	CASSLAQVGDEQFF
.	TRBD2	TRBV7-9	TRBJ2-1	TGTGCCAGCAGCGCCCGGACTAGGGCTAGCGGGAGCTCCTACAATGAGCAGTTCTTC	CASSARTRASGSSYNEQFF
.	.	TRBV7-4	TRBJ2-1	TGTGCCAGCAGCTTAGAGGAGTACAATGAGCAGTTCTTC	CASSLEEYNEQFF
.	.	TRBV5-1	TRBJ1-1	TGCGCCAGCACCCAGATCTTGGGGGGCGCTGAAGCTTTCTTT	CASTQILGGAEAFF
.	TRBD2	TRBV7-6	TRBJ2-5	TGTGCCAGCAGCTTAGGGGCGGCGGCGGGGGGGATCCAAGAGACCCAGTACTTC	CASSLGAAAGGIQETQYF
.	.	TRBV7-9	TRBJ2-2	TGTGCCAGCAGCCGACATACCGGGGAGCTGTTTTTT	CASSRHTGELFF
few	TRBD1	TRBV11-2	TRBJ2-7	TGTGCCAGCAGCAAGGACAGGGGGTTTCACGAGCAGTACTTC	CASSKDRGFHEQYF
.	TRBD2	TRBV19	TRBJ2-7	TGTGCCAGTAGTATCGTGTTACAGCGGGAGTGGGACGAGCAGTACTTC	CASSIVLQREWDEQYF
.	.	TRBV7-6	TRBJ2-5	TGTGCCAGCTCAGCCTCTGGGGGGGGGCAGAGGGAGACCCAGTACTTC	CASSASGGGQRETQYF
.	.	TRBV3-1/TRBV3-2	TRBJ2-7	TGTGCCAGCAGCCTCCTCAGGGGGGGAGCAGAGCAGTACTTC	CASSLLRGGAEQYF